This T cell receptor (beta chain) was recovered during a study of shared clonotypes between healthy human individuals. General study results and limits: Richness estimates generally favored naive over memory subsets.

Trimming stripped 4 bases from V and 1 base from J, with 19 bases between. CDR3 size: 16 residues. Germline values: CDR1 GTSNPN, CDR2 SVGIG (reference sequence). TCRdb's copy holds only in-frame clones and misses some; the assay was immunoSEQ multiplex PCR. The data hold fewer than 3 million clones, with approximately 90% observed a single time. Of note for this clone: Its specificity is not known.

Sequencing was carried out using naive CD4+ T cells from PBMCs. Described subset: CD45RA+ positively selected. The genes are TRBV30 and TRBJ2-5, with D possibly being TRBD1 (6 bases). The receptor was derived from a man between 18 and 29 years old in good health. Some clones in this sample may be carry-over from other donors' samples. The CDR3 protein is CAWNPTRTGFQETQYF. The CDR3 nucleotides are TGTGCCTGGAATCCCACCAGAACAGGGTTCCAAGAGACCCAGTACTTC.